This T cell receptor beta chain appears in the sequencing data of a study of identifying expanded T cells in peripheral blood. Findings and limits, study-wide: Over about two and four weeks, about 15 and 19 clones changed, versus 1.2 between replicates.

The V gene's germline CDR1 is SGHKS and CDR2 YYEKEE (reference sequence). Between the trimmed V and J ends, which lost 1 base and 2 bases, there was a span of 8 bases. The CDR3 sequence is 14 residues long. As to this clone: Its cognate antigen is unknown.

Collection occurred without any documented infections or immune events in donors. The method was immunoSEQ multiplex PCR; TCRdb's version includes in-frame clones alone and lacks a portion of them. Of about 81,000 clones listed, around 83% are singletons. This clonotype was sampled from a person aged 18-69 years in good health. The sequencing sample was made of blood. This sequence joins TRBV5-5 and TRBJ2-3, with a tentative D call TRBD1 (6 bases). The CDR3 loop reads CASSLTGNTDTQYF. The CDR3, as DNA: TGTGCCAGCAGCTTGACAGGGAACACAGATACGCAGTATTTT.